Below are 30 T cell receptor beta chains sequenced from a single sample in a study of T cell responses to AZD1222 COVID-19 vaccine. Assay: immunoSEQ multiplex PCR; the TCRdb copy retains only in-frame clones and omits some. The sample includes about 110,000 clones, around 93% of them seen just once. Source: peripheral blood, taken 28 days after the second AZD1222 dose. These receptors were taken from an adult who received the AZD1222 COVID-19 vaccine.

V gene TRBV27 combines with J gene TRBJ2-1; 10 bases fit TRBD2. Looked up from germline, CDR1 is MNHEY and CDR2 is SMNVEV (reference sequence). The CDR3 length is 16 residues. The V and J ends lost 2 bases and 4 bases, in that order; junction bases with no gene match: 5. The DNA for the CDR3 is TGTGCCAGCAGTTTAAATCCGGGACTAGCGTACAATGAGCAGTTCTTC. This sequence encodes CASSLNPGLAYNEQFF.

CDR3 nucleotide sequence: TGTGCCAGCTCATCCTTGGAGGACACTGAAGCTTTCTTT. It translates to CASSSLEDTEAFF. The chain couples TRBV18 to TRBJ1-1; no clear D. The CDR3 runs to 13 residues. Germline loops: CDR1 KGHSH, CDR2 LQKENI. V was trimmed by 5 bases and J by 3 bases, leaving 10 bases between them.

This chain joins TRBV20-1 and TRBJ1-5; tentatively, D is TRBD1 (5 bases). CDR1 and CDR2 (germline): DFQATT, SNEGSKA (reference sequence). This CDR3 region has 13 residues. The V end was cut by 3 bases, the J end by 2 bases, with 8 bases between. This chain's CDR3 is CSASRGGNQPQHF. The CDR3 nucleotides read TGCAGTGCTAGTCGAGGGGGCAATCAGCCCCAGCATTTT.

This rearrangement joins TRBV20-1 to TRBJ1-6; TRBD1 agrees at 7 bases. V lost 3 bases, J lost 6 bases, and 2 bases stayed unmatched. This CDR3 has 13 amino acids. Germline V CDR1 and CDR2: DFQATT, SNEGSKA (reference sequence). CDR3 DNA sequence: TGCAGTGCTAGTGGACAGGCTAATTCACCCCTCCACTTT. This encodes CSASGQANSPLHF.

The V gene is TRBV6-5, the J gene TRBJ1-6, with TRBD1 identical over 7 bases. The CDR3 has 15 residues. In germline, CDR1 is MNHEY, CDR2 SVGAGI. V gave up 6 bases and J gave up 9 bases; unmatched junction bases: 11. In nucleotides, the CDR3 is TGTGCCAGCAGCCGAACAGGGACAGTTGTTTCACCCCTCCACTTT. Its translation is CASSRTGTVVSPLHF.

The chain recombines TRBV19 with TRBJ1-1; no clear D. The CDR3 is 12 residues long. Germline loops: CDR1 LNHDA, CDR2 SQIVND (reference sequence). Between the trimmed V and J ends, which lost 4 bases and 11 bases, there was a span of 14 bases. The CDR3 nucleotides read TGTGCCAGTAGTACGGGAACCTTCTTGGCTTTCTTT. Translating it yields CASSTGTFLAFF. Full variable domain (outside the CDR3, taken from reference TRBV19 and TRBJ1-1): DGGITQSPKYLFRKEGQNVTLSCEQNLNHDAMYWYRQDPGQGLRLIYYSQIVNDFQKGDIAEGYSVSREKKESFPLTVTSAQKNPTAFYLCASSTGTFLAFFGQGTRLTVV.

The V and J genes are TRBV13 and TRBJ1-5, with D perhaps TRBD1 (5 bases). V was cut by 0 bases and J by 6 bases, with 12 bases left in between. The CDR3 extends over 15 amino acids. Germline V gives CDR1 PRHDT, CDR2 FYEKMQ (reference sequence). CDR3 DNA sequence: TGTGCCAGCAGCTTAGGCCTAAGGGGTAGTCAGCCCCAGCATTTT. It translates to CASSLGLRGSQPQHF.

This chain connects TRBV27 to TRBJ1-5; 7 bases fit TRBD1. This CDR3 has 17 residues. Trimming at V came to 5 bases and at J to 6 bases, leaving 16 bases not matched to a gene. Germline V gene data show CDR1 as MNHEY and CDR2 as SMNVEV (reference sequence). CDR3 DNA sequence: TGTGCCAGCAGTCCGGGGTCGCAGGGGGGCTTTGTTCAGCCCCAGCATTTT. It is translated as CASSPGSQGGFVQPQHF.

This chain joins TRBV27 and TRBJ1-2; D not resolved. This CDR3 contains 13 residues. From germline, CDR1 is MNHEY and CDR2 SMNVEV (reference sequence). V was clipped by 8 bases and J by 2 bases, with 12 bases between them. CDR3 amino acids: CASGLPANYGYTF. The CDR3 nucleotides read TGTGCCAGCGGCTTACCGGCCAACTATGGCTACACCTTC.

About this clone itself: At one end, the junction sequence differs from germline, possibly due to a read error. The J gene is TRBJ1-5, the V gene TRBV19, with D unclear. CDR3 size: 13 residues. Germline V gene lookup returns CDR1 LNHDA and CDR2 SQIVND (reference sequence). Here the CDR3 reads CASSTHSNQPQHF. The DNA of the CDR3 is TGTGCCAGCAGTACACACAGCAATCAGCCCCAGCATTTT.

This rearrangement joins TRBV5-1 to TRBJ1-2, with D maybe TRBD1 (6 bases). With 4 bases removed from V and 4 bases from J, the gap between germline ends came to 17 bases. Germline V CDR1 and CDR2: SGHRS, YFSETQ. CDR3 length equals 15 residues. The CDR3 coding sequence is TGCGCCAGCAGCGGCGACACAGGGTCGCCCTATGGCTACACCTTC. Protein product: CASSGDTGSPYGYTF.

This chain links TRBV6-4 with TRBJ1-2, with TRBD1 matching over 9 bases. The V gene end was trimmed by 0 bases and the J gene end by 4 bases; junction bases not matched to a gene: 3. Germline loops: CDR1 MRHNA, CDR2 SNTAGT. The CDR3 totals 15 residues. The CDR3 loop reads CASSDSGQGFYGYTF. The CDR3, as DNA: TGTGCCAGCAGTGACTCGGGACAGGGATTCTATGGCTACACCTTC.

The V gene is TRBV11-2, the J gene TRBJ1-2; D uncertain. The CDR3 has 11 amino acids. In germline, CDR1 is SGHAT, CDR2 FQNNGV. Trimming removed 1 base from V and 8 bases from J, with 5 bases in between. This CDR3 reads CASSLVVGYTF. As DNA, the CDR3 is TGTGCCAGCAGCTTAGTTGTCGGCTACACCTTC.

The rearrangement joins TRBV7-8 to TRBJ1-5; the D is unclear. The CDR3 length is 15 residues. CDR1 and CDR2 (germline): SGHVS, FQNEAQ. The V and J ends lost 0 bases and 1 base respectively, with 7 bases between them. Here the CDR3 DNA reads TGTGCCAGCAGCTTAGCGGTGGAGAGCAATCAGCCCCAGCATTTT. This sequence encodes CASSLAVESNQPQHF.

The V call is TRBV3-1 (or the pseudogene TRBV3-2), the J call TRBJ2-2; no definite D call. The length of the CDR3 is 16 residues. V shed 4 bases and J shed 1 base, with 13 bases lying between them. CDR1 and CDR2 from the germline V gene are LGHDT and YNNKEL (reference sequence). The CDR3 here is CASSPVIPVNTGELFF. In nucleotides, the CDR3 is TGTGCCAGCAGCCCCGTAATCCCAGTGAACACCGGGGAGCTGTTTTTT.

The gene calls are TRBV13 and TRBJ1-5; 8 bases line up with TRBD1. The CDR3 is made up of 14 amino acids. Germline CDR1 is PRHDT and CDR2 is FYEKMQ (reference sequence). V dropped 2 bases and J dropped 7; count of bases not matched to a gene: 4. CDR3 coding DNA: TGTGCCAGCAGCTTACAGGGGGCGGGGCAGCCCCAGCATTTT. Translation gives CASSLQGAGQPQHF. Filled out from reference TRBV13 and TRBJ1-5, the complete variable domain reads AAGVIQSPRHLIKEKRETATLKCYPIPRHDTVYWYQQGPGQDPQFLISFYEKMQSDKGSIPDRFSAQQFSDYHSELNMSSLELGDSALYFCASSLQGAGQPQHFGDGTRLSIL.

The chain has TRBV5-4 and TRBJ2-7; 7 bases fit TRBD2. The CDR3 is made up of 13 amino acids. The V segment lost 0 bases and the J segment 7 bases; nucleotides outside the gene matches: 4. Germline lookup yields CDR1 SGHNT and CDR2 YYREEE (reference sequence). For the CDR3, the DNA is TGTGCCAGCAGCTTGGGGGACTACGGGGAGCAGTACTTC. This gives the protein CASSLGDYGEQYF. Based on the CDR3 plus reference TRBV5-4 and TRBJ2-7, the full variable domain is ETGVTQSPTHLIKTRGQQVTLRCSSQSGHNTVSWYQQALGQGPQFIFQYYREEENGRGNFPPRFSGLQFPNYSSELNVNALELDDSALYLCASSLGDYGEQYFGPGTRLTVT.

This chain uses TRBV18 with TRBJ1-5, with D perhaps TRBD1 (6 bases). The CDR3 length is 16 residues. Deletions cut 3 bases from V and 4 bases from J, with 16 bases between. From germline, CDR1 is KGHSH and CDR2 LQKENI. The CDR3 region has the DNA TGTGCCAGCTCACCGGGGTCGACAGGCGCTAATCAGCCCCAGCATTTT. Translation: CASSPGSTGANQPQHF.

Only one count was recorded for this clone. V is TRBV2 and J is TRBJ1-6; TRBD1 matches at 7 bases. CDR1 is SNHLY and CDR2 is FYNNEI in the germline V gene. This CDR3 contains 15 residues. The trim removed 8 bases at V and 10 bases at J, leaving 14 bases unmatched. CDR3 region: CASGDSGGISSPLHF. The CDR3 nucleotides read TGTGCCAGCGGGGACAGTGGGGGGATCAGCTCACCCCTCCACTTT.

The chain recombines TRBV20-1 with TRBJ1-1, with a tentative D call TRBD1 (5 bases). This CDR3 has 14 residues. V dropped 3 bases and J dropped 0 bases, with 11 bases sitting between them. CDR1 is DFQATT, CDR2 SNEGSKA, per germline (reference sequence). CDR3 sequence reads: CSASPGLMNTEAFF. In nucleotides, the CDR3 is TGCAGTGCTAGTCCGGGGCTTATGAACACTGAAGCTTTCTTT.

The chain couples TRBV19 to TRBJ2-7; D assignment may be TRBD1 or TRBD2 (5 bases each). Trimming cost V 10 bases and J 11 bases, with 18 bases left between them. The CDR3 runs to 11 residues. CDR1 LNHDA and CDR2 SQIVND come from the germline V gene (reference sequence). This chain's CDR3 is CATGPFYGEYF. The CDR3 region has the DNA TGTGCCACGGGACCGTTCTACGGGGAGTACTTC. The complete variable domain, with remaining parts taken from reference TRBV19 and TRBJ2-7, reads DGGITQSPKYLFRKEGQNVTLSCEQNLNHDAMYWYRQDPGQGLRLIYYSQIVNDFQKGDIAEGYSVSREKKESFPLTVTSAQKNPTAFYLCATGPFYGEYFGPGTRLTVT.

V usage is TRBV4-2 and J usage is TRBJ2-3; 11 positions match TRBD2. The CDR3 sequence is 17 residues long. Germline V CDR1 and CDR2: LGHNA, YNFKEQ. The trim removed 1 base at V and 1 base at J, leaving 4 bases unmatched. The chain's CDR3 is CASSQATSGSGTDTQYF. The CDR3 DNA follows: TGTGCCAGCAGCCAAGCAACTAGCGGGAGTGGCACAGATACGCAGTATTTT.

The rearrangement uses TRBV5-1 and TRBJ1-4; TRBD1 is a possible D gene (5 bases). The V gene lost 0 bases and the J gene lost 7 bases, with 10 bases spanning the gap. Per germline, CDR1 SGHRS and CDR2 YFSETQ. The CDR3 covers 14 residues. CDR3 in amino acids: CASSLAQGGEKLFF. As DNA, the CDR3 is TGCGCCAGCAGCTTGGCGCAGGGAGGTGAAAAACTGTTTTTT.

Comments on this clone: The sample carries other DNA sequences with the same CDR3. The chain carries TRBV19 and TRBJ1-1; TRBD1 matches 8 bases. Germline CDR1 is LNHDA and CDR2 is SQIVND (reference sequence). With 5 bases clipped from V and 3 bases from J, the junction kept 5 bases outside the gene matches. The length of the CDR3 is 14 residues. The CDR3 here is CASSLGQGDTEAFF. The CDR3, as DNA: TGTGCCAGTAGTTTAGGACAGGGTGACACTGAAGCTTTCTTT.

This CDR3 reads CASSLIGGNGYTF. As DNA, the CDR3 is TGTGCCAGCAGTTTGATCGGGGGCAATGGCTACACCTTC. The V and J genes are TRBV27 and TRBJ1-2, with D tentatively TRBD1 (6 bases). Trimming pared 3 bases from V and 6 bases from J, leaving 11 bases between. The V gene's germline CDR1 is MNHEY and CDR2 SMNVEV (reference sequence). This CDR3 comprises 13 residues.

The chain couples TRBV6-4 to TRBJ1-6, with D maybe TRBD1 (5 bases). Germline CDR1 and CDR2: MRHNA and SNTAGT. The CDR3 has 13 residues. Trimming shortened V by 4 bases and J by 4 bases, and 5 bases separated the two germline ends. In DNA form, the CDR3 reads TGTGCCAGCAGTGGGGGGTATAATTCACCCCTCCACTTT. Translation: CASSGGYNSPLHF.

The chain has TRBV10-3 and TRBJ2-4; 9 nucleotides align to TRBD2. CDR3 size: 19 residues. The V gene's germline CDR1 is ENHRY and CDR2 SYGVKD. The trim removed 2 bases at V and 0 bases at J, leaving 11 bases unmatched. The CDR3 sequence: CAISEGGTSSGLAKNIQYF. The CDR3 DNA follows: TGTGCCATCAGTGAGGGGGGGACTAGCTCGGGACTAGCCAAAAACATTCAGTACTTC.

This rearrangement joins TRBV3-1 (or the pseudogene TRBV3-2) to TRBJ2-7; 9 bases are a match to TRBD1. Germline CDR1 reads LGHDT; CDR2 reads YNNKEL (reference sequence). Losses at the gene ends were 6 bases for V and 7 bases for J; bases not matched to a gene: 7. The CDR3 runs to 13 residues. CDR3 in amino acids: CASSSGTGFEQYF. CDR3 DNA sequence: TGTGCCAGCAGTTCCGGGACAGGGTTTGAGCAGTACTTC.

The V gene is TRBV28, the J gene TRBJ1-1; no reliable D call. V was clipped by 6 bases and J by 0 bases, with 11 bases between them. This CDR3 spans 14 amino acids. Germline V gene data show CDR1 as MDHEN and CDR2 as SYDVKM. CDR3 amino acids: CASRAGDMNTEAFF. CDR3 bases: TGTGCCAGCAGAGCAGGAGACATGAACACTGAAGCTTTCTTT.

The genes are TRBV19 and TRBJ2-7, with a possible D match to TRBD1 (5 bases). The CDR3 totals 13 residues. Germline CDR1 reads LNHDA; CDR2 reads SQIVND (reference sequence). The germline V and J ends were trimmed by 3 bases and 3 bases, with 9 bases remaining between them. The DNA for the CDR3 is TGTGCCAGTAGTATCTACCAGGGCTACGAGCAGTACTTC. This codes for CASSIYQGYEQYF.